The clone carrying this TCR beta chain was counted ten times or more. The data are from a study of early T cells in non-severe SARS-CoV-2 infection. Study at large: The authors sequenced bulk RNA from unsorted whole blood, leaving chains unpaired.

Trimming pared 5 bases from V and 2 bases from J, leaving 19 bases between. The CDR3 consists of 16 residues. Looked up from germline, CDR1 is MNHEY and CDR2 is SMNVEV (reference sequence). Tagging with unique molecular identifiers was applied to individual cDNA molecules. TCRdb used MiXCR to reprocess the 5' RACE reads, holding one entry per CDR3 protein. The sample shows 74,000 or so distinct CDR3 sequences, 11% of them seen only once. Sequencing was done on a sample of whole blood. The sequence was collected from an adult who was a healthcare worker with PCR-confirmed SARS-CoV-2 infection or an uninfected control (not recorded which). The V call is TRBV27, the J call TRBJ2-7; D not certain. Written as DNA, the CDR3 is TGTGCCAGCAGTCGCGACCCCTCTGGACGGACCTACGAGCAGTACTTC. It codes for CASSRDPSGRTYEQYF.